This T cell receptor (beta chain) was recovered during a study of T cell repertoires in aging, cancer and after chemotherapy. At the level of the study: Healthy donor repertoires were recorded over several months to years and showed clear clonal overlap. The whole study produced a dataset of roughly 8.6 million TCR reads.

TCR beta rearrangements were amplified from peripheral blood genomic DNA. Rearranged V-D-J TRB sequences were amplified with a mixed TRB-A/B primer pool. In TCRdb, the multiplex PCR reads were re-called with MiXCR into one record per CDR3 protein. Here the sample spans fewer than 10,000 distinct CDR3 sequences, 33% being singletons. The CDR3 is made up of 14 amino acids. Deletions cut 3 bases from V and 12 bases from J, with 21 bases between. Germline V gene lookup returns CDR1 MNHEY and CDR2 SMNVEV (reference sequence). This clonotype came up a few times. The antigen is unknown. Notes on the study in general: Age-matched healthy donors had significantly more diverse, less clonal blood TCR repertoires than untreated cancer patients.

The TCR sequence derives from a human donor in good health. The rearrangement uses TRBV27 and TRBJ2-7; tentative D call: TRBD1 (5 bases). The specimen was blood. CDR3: CASSFPRTPPVWYF. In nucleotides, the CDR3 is TGTGCCAGCAGTTTCCCCCGGACACCACCGGTGTGGTACTTC.